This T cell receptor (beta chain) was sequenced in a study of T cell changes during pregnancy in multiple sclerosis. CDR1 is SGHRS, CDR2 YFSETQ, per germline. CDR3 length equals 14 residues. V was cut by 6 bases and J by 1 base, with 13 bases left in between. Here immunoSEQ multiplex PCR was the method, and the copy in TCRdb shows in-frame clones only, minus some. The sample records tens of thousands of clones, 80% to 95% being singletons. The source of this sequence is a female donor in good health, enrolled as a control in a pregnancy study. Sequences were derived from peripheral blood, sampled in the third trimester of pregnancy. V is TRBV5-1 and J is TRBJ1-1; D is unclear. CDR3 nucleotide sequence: TGCGCCAGCATGACGGGGTCGGGGAACACTGAAGCTTTCTTT. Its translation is CASMTGSGNTEAFF. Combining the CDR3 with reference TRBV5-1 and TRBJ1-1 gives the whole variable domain KAGVTQTPRYLIKTRGQQVTLSCSPISGHRSVSWYQQTPGQGLQFLFEYFSETQRNKGNFPGRFSGRQFSNSRSEMNVSTLELGDSALYLCASMTGSGNTEAFFGQGTRLTVV.